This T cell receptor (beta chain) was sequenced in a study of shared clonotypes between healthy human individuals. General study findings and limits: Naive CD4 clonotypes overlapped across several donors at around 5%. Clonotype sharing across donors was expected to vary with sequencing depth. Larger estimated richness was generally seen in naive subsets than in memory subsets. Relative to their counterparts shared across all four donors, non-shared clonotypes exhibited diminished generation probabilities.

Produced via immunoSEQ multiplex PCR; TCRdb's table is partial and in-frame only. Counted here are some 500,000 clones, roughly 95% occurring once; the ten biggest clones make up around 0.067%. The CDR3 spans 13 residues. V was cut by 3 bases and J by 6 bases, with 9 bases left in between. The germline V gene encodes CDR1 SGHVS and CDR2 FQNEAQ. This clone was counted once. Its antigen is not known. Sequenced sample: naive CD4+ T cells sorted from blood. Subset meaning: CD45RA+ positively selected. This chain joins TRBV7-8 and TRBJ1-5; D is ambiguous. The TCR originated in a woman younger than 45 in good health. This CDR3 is CASSFPGGQPQHF. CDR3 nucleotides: TGTGCCAGCAGCTTTCCTGGCGGTCAGCCCCAGCATTTT.